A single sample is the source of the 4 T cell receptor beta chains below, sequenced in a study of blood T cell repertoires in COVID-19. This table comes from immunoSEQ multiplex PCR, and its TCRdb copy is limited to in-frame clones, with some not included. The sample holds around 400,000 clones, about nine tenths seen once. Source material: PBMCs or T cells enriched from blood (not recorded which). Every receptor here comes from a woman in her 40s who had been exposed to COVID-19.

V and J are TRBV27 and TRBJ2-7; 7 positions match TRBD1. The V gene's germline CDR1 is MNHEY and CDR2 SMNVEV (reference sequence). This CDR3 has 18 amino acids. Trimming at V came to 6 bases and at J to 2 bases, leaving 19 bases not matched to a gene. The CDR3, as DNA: TGTGCCAGCAGAAAGAAAGCAGGGGGAGTAGTAGGGACCTACGAGCAGTACTTC. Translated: CASRKKAGGVVGTYEQYF.

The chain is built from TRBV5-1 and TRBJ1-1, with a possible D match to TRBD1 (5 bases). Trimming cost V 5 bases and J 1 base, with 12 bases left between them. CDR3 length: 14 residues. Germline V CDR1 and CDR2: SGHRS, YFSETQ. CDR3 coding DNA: TGCGCCAGCAGTTCGGGGGGGACGAACACTGAAGCTTTCTTT. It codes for CASSSGGTNTEAFF.

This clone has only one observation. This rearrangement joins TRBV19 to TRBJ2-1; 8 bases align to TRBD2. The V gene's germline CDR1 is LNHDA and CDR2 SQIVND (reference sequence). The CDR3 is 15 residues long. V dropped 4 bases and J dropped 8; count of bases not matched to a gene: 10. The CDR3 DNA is TGTGCCAGTAGTAAACACGGGGGGGGCCAGGATGAGCAGTTCTTC. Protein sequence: CASSKHGGGQDEQFF.

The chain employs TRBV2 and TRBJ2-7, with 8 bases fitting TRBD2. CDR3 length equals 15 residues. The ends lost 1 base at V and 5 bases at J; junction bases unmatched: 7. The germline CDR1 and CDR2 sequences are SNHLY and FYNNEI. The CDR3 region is CASSEDRTSSHEQYF. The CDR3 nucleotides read TGTGCCAGCAGTGAAGATAGGACTAGCAGCCACGAGCAGTACTTC.